This is a list of T cell receptor beta chains from one sample in a study of blood T cell repertoires in COVID-19. Produced via immunoSEQ multiplex PCR; TCRdb's table is partial and in-frame only. The table lists approximately 240,000 clones, around 87% of them singletons. Source material: PBMCs or T cells enriched from blood (not recorded which). The receptor source for this set is a woman aged 30 to 39 with acute COVID-19. The CDR3 runs from the conserved cysteine through the conserved F or W. The order of the fields is D gene, clone size, J gene, V gene, CDR3 protein, CDR3 DNA. The D gene is left open where the match is weak. Clone size is stated in some rows and not others, as once, few, many or a class when expanded.

d_call: -
clone_size: -
j_call: TRBJ2-2
v_call: TRBV19
cdr3_aa: CASSVSGYGELFF
cdr3_nt: TGTGCCAGTAGTGTATCGGGGTACGGGGAGCTGTTTTTT

d_call: TRBD1
clone_size: -
j_call: TRBJ2-1
v_call: TRBV28
cdr3_aa: CASSRQGAGNEQFF
cdr3_nt: TGTGCCAGCAGCAGACAGGGGGCGGGGAATGAGCAGTTCTTC

d_call: -
clone_size: -
j_call: TRBJ1-1
v_call: TRBV18
cdr3_aa: CASLRTVTGRATEAFF
cdr3_nt: TGTGCCAGCTTACGGACCGTAACAGGGCGAGCCACTGAAGCTTTCTTT

d_call: TRBD2
clone_size: -
j_call: TRBJ2-7
v_call: TRBV7-8
cdr3_aa: CASSPPGTSGRNEQYF
cdr3_nt: TGTGCCAGCAGTCCACCGGGGACTAGCGGGAGGAACGAGCAGTACTTC

d_call: TRBD2
clone_size: -
j_call: TRBJ2-7
v_call: TRBV9
cdr3_aa: CASSPERLAGTYEQYF
cdr3_nt: TGTGCCAGCAGCCCCGAGCGGCTAGCGGGGACCTACGAGCAGTACTTC

d_call: -
clone_size: -
j_call: TRBJ1-2
v_call: TRBV5-1
cdr3_aa: CASSPGTRPSDYGYTF
cdr3_nt: TGCGCCAGCAGCCCCGGGACAAGGCCCAGCGACTATGGCTACACCTTC

d_call: TRBD1
clone_size: -
j_call: TRBJ2-7
v_call: TRBV7-9
cdr3_aa: CASSSQGWEQYF
cdr3_nt: TGTGCCAGCAGCTCACAGGGGTGGGAGCAGTACTTC

d_call: TRBD1
clone_size: -
j_call: TRBJ1-4
v_call: TRBV6-5
cdr3_aa: CASRGQPDGKLFF
cdr3_nt: TGTGCCAGCAGGGGACAGCCGGACGGAAAACTGTTTTTT

d_call: -
clone_size: -
j_call: TRBJ2-2
v_call: TRBV15
cdr3_aa: CATSRGQANTGELFF
cdr3_nt: TGTGCCACCAGCAGAGGTCAGGCCAACACCGGGGAGCTGTTTTTT

d_call: -
clone_size: -
j_call: TRBJ2-3
v_call: TRBV14
cdr3_aa: CASSQNLRRTDTQYF
cdr3_nt: TGTGCCAGCAGCCAAAATTTGAGGAGAACAGATACGCAGTATTTT

d_call: -
clone_size: -
j_call: TRBJ1-1
v_call: TRBV28
cdr3_aa: CASSFPQGSDTEAFF
cdr3_nt: TGTGCCAGCAGTTTTCCCCAGGGATCCGACACTGAAGCTTTCTTT

d_call: TRBD1
clone_size: -
j_call: TRBJ1-4
v_call: TRBV7-9
cdr3_aa: CASSSLGQTNEKLFF
cdr3_nt: TGTGCCAGCAGCTCGTTGGGACAGACTAATGAAAAACTGTTTTTT

d_call: TRBD1
clone_size: -
j_call: TRBJ1-1
v_call: TRBV5-1
cdr3_aa: CASSQGQGLDSKAFF
cdr3_nt: TGCGCCAGCAGCCAGGGACAGGGGTTAGATTCCAAAGCTTTCTTT

d_call: TRBD1
clone_size: -
j_call: TRBJ2-7
v_call: TRBV13
cdr3_aa: CASTPGTGNEQYF
cdr3_nt: TGTGCCAGCACGCCCGGGACAGGGAACGAGCAGTACTTC

d_call: -
clone_size: once
j_call: TRBJ1-2
v_call: TRBV5-4
cdr3_aa: CASSFPSRGRYGYTF
cdr3_nt: TGTGCCAGCAGCTTTCCTTCGCGGGGTCGCTATGGCTACACCTTC

d_call: TRBD1
clone_size: -
j_call: TRBJ1-3
v_call: TRBV5-4
cdr3_aa: CASSPGTEGNTIYF
cdr3_nt: TGTGCCAGCAGCCCCGGGACAGAAGGAAACACCATATATTTT

d_call: TRBD2
clone_size: -
j_call: TRBJ2-1
v_call: TRBV9
cdr3_aa: CASSVGLAGEGEQFF
cdr3_nt: TGTGCCAGCAGCGTAGGACTAGCGGGAGAAGGGGAGCAGTTCTTC

d_call: TRBD1
clone_size: once
j_call: TRBJ1-2
v_call: TRBV5-5
cdr3_aa: CASSFTPTGANLYGYTF
cdr3_nt: TGTGCCAGCAGCTTCACCCCTACAGGGGCCAATCTCTATGGCTACACCTTC

d_call: -
clone_size: -
j_call: TRBJ1-5
v_call: TRBV30
cdr3_aa: CAWSTRLGREPQHF
cdr3_nt: TGTGCCTGGAGTACCCGACTCGGGAGGGAGCCCCAGCATTTT

d_call: -
clone_size: -
j_call: TRBJ1-5
v_call: TRBV19
cdr3_aa: CASNFGQGYSNQPQHF
cdr3_nt: TGTGCCAGTAATTTCGGTCAGGGTTATAGCAATCAGCCCCAGCATTTT

d_call: TRBD1
clone_size: -
j_call: TRBJ1-2
v_call: TRBV10-2
cdr3_aa: CASSESPRTGVNYGYTF
cdr3_nt: TGCGCCAGCAGTGAGTCGCCAAGGACAGGGGTAAACTATGGCTACACCTTC

d_call: TRBD1
clone_size: -
j_call: TRBJ2-2
v_call: TRBV5-1
cdr3_aa: CASSFGTGAVTGGELFF
cdr3_nt: TGCGCCAGCAGCTTCGGGACAGGGGCCGTTACCGGCGGGGAGCTGTTTTTT

d_call: -
clone_size: -
j_call: TRBJ1-1
v_call: TRBV6-5
cdr3_aa: CASSDRFTEAFF
cdr3_nt: TGTGCCAGCAGCGACAGGTTCACTGAAGCTTTCTTT

d_call: TRBD1
clone_size: -
j_call: TRBJ1-2
v_call: TRBV5-6
cdr3_aa: CASSYDRGGGYTF
cdr3_nt: TGTGCCAGCAGCTACGACAGGGGTGGTGGCTACACCTTC

d_call: -
clone_size: -
j_call: TRBJ2-7
v_call: TRBV28
cdr3_aa: CASSLASSYEQYF
cdr3_nt: TGTGCCAGCAGTTTAGCCAGCTCCTACGAGCAGTACTTC

d_call: -
clone_size: -
j_call: TRBJ1-5
v_call: TRBV19
cdr3_aa: CASSIGAGDQPQHF
cdr3_nt: TGTGCCAGTAGTATAGGTGCCGGGGATCAGCCCCAGCATTTT

d_call: -
clone_size: few
j_call: TRBJ2-2
v_call: TRBV29-1
cdr3_aa: CSVGGPLGELFF
cdr3_nt: TGCAGCGTTGGAGGGCCCCTAGGGGAGCTGTTTTTT

d_call: TRBD1
clone_size: -
j_call: TRBJ1-4
v_call: TRBV6-4
cdr3_aa: CASMKKGAVGEKLFF
cdr3_nt: TGTGCCAGCATGAAGAAGGGGGCAGTAGGAGAAAAACTGTTTTTT

d_call: -
clone_size: -
j_call: TRBJ1-1
v_call: TRBV11-2
cdr3_aa: CASSYSYTEAFF
cdr3_nt: TGTGCCAGCAGCTACAGCTACACTGAAGCTTTCTTT

d_call: TRBD1
clone_size: -
j_call: TRBJ1-6
v_call: TRBV5-4
cdr3_aa: CAASPGQANSPLHF
cdr3_nt: TGTGCCGCGTCCCCGGGACAGGCGAATTCACCCCTCCACTTT

d_call: TRBD2
clone_size: few
j_call: TRBJ2-3
v_call: TRBV5-1
cdr3_aa: CASSFRRGALQYF
cdr3_nt: TGCGCCAGCAGCTTTCGGCGGGGGGCGTTGCAGTATTTT